The 16 T cell receptor beta chains below were found in one sample sequenced in a study of blood T cell repertoires in COVID-19. Clones were sequenced by immunoSEQ multiplex PCR, and TCRdb holds only the in-frame ones, with some missing. This repertoire shows roughly 350,000 clones, about 90% found once; its top ten account for 3% to 4%. The specimen was peripheral blood. The receptors were sampled from a woman younger than 35 who had recovered from COVID-19.

This chain links TRBV11-2 with TRBJ2-3, with 7 positions matching TRBD2. V lost 2 bases to trimming and J lost 5 bases; unmatched junction nucleotides: 7. Germline V CDR1 and CDR2: SGHAT, FQNNGV. There are 15 residues in the CDR3. The CDR3 sequence is CASSLYPAGIDTQYF. The CDR3 region has the DNA TGTGCCAGCAGCTTATATCCAGCGGGGATAGATACGCAGTATTTT.

The chain is built from TRBV5-1 and TRBJ2-1; 9 nucleotides line up with TRBD2. Unmatched junction bases numbered 9, after V lost 9 bases and J lost 5 bases. The CDR3 covers 14 residues. Germline V CDR1 and CDR2: SGHRS, YFSETQ. For the CDR3, the DNA is TGCGCCACCTCGCTGACTAGCGGCAACAATGAGCAGTTCTTC. It yields the protein CATSLTSGNNEQFF.

This chain connects TRBV19 to TRBJ2-2; 8 bases are a match to TRBD1. V shed 9 bases and J 4 bases; nucleotides not matched to a gene: 10. Germline-derived CDR1 and CDR2 are LNHDA and SQIVND (reference sequence). This CDR3 is 15 amino acids long. DNA of the CDR3: TGTGCCAGCGGGTCGGGACAGGCCGTCACCGGGGAGCTGTTTTTT. Translating it yields CASGSGQAVTGELFF. Using reference TRBV19 and TRBJ2-2 for the parts outside the CDR3, the full variable domain is DGGITQSPKYLFRKEGQNVTLSCEQNLNHDAMYWYRQDPGQGLRLIYYSQIVNDFQKGDIAEGYSVSREKKESFPLTVTSAQKNPTAFYLCASGSGQAVTGELFFGEGSRLTVL.

This sequence joins TRBV6-2 or TRBV6-3 and TRBJ1-2, with D perhaps TRBD1 (5 bases). This CDR3 region has 14 residues. With 2 bases removed from V and 4 bases from J, the gap between germline ends came to 11 bases. CDR1 and CDR2 (germline): MNHEY, SVGEGT. CDR3 nucleotide sequence: TGTGCCAGCAGTTACGGGGGGATCCCCTATGGCTACACCTTC. Translation: CASSYGGIPYGYTF.

This clone occurred once. The V and J genes are TRBV30 and TRBJ2-1; no clear D gene. The CDR3 contains 12 residues. V lost 3 bases, J lost 7 bases, and 10 bases lay in between. The germline gives CDR1 GTSNPN, CDR2 SVGIG (reference sequence). The CDR3 loop is CAWSGDTNEQFF. The CDR3 bases are TGTGCCTGGAGCGGCGACACAAATGAGCAGTTCTTC.

The gene calls are TRBV7-9 and TRBJ2-1, with D possibly matching TRBD2 (6 bases). The CDR3 has 15 amino acids. CDR1 and CDR2 from the germline V gene are SEHNR and FQNEAQ (reference sequence). Trimming shortened V by 8 bases and J by 4 bases, and 18 bases separated the two germline ends. The CDR3 nucleotides read TGTGCCAGCCCCGCCCCGGGACTGGATTACAATGAGCAGTTCTTC. Protein product: CASPAPGLDYNEQFF.

A single count supports this clone. The CDR3 DNA follows: TGTGCCAGCAGCTTGCGGGGTGCGCCTGGAAACACCATATATTTT. Its translation is CASSLRGAPGNTIYF. This chain uses TRBV11-3 with TRBJ1-3; D is unclear. V was cut by 3 bases and J by 2 bases, with 11 bases left in between. CDR3 length: 15 amino acids. The germline V gene encodes CDR1 SGHNT and CDR2 YENEEA.

The DNA for the CDR3 is TGCGCCAGCAGCCCAGGTTGGCGAGACAATGAGCAGTTCTTC. Residues: CASSPGWRDNEQFF. V usage is TRBV4-3 and J usage is TRBJ2-1, with D unresolved. Trimming stripped 4 bases from V and 5 bases from J, with 12 bases between. Germline CDR1 reads LGHNA; CDR2 reads YSLEER. The CDR3 extends over 14 amino acids.

The J gene is TRBJ2-7, the V gene TRBV5-6; TRBD2 is a possible D gene (5 bases). CDR1 and CDR2 from the germline V gene are SGHDT and YYEEEE. V dropped 0 bases and J dropped 4 bases, with 11 bases sitting between them. The CDR3 is made up of 14 amino acids. The CDR3 sequence: CASSLGRRNYEQYV. The CDR3 nucleotides are TGTGCCAGCAGCTTGGGACGGAGGAATTACGAGCAGTACGTC.

The V gene is TRBV4-3, the J gene TRBJ2-1, with 10 bases identical to TRBD2. The CDR3 totals 18 residues. The germline V gene encodes CDR1 LGHNA and CDR2 YSLEER. J lost 4 bases, V lost 5 bases, and 14 bases had no gene match. The CDR3 sequence: CASSTGGVTSGLYNEQFF. The CDR3, as DNA: TGCGCCAGCAGCACCGGGGGGGTGACTAGCGGGCTTTACAATGAGCAGTTCTTC.

The chain couples TRBV2 to TRBJ2-2, with D perhaps matching TRBD1 (5 bases). Germline CDR1 and CDR2: SNHLY and FYNNEI. V was shortened by 6 bases and J by 5 bases, with 10 bases between the two germline ends. The CDR3 contains 13 residues. CDR3 amino acids: CASRGRRTGELFF. The CDR3 coding sequence is TGTGCCAGCAGGGGGCGTCGTACCGGGGAGCTGTTTTTT. The entire variable domain, with the rest obtained from reference TRBV2 and TRBJ2-2, is as follows: EPEVTQTPSHQVTQMGQEVILRCVPISNHLYFYWYRQILGQKVEFLVSFYNNEISEKSEIFDDQFSVERPDGSNFTLKIRSTKLEDSAMYFCASRGRRTGELFFGEGSRLTVL.

The chain combines TRBV9 with TRBJ2-2, with D perhaps matching TRBD2 (6 bases). Trimming removed 1 base from V and 3 bases from J, with 13 bases in between. The CDR3 contains 16 residues. Germline CDR1 reads SGDLS; CDR2 reads YYNGEE. CDR3 in amino acids: CASSVMGTAYTGELFF. The CDR3 nucleotides read TGTGCCAGCAGCGTAATGGGGACTGCATACACCGGGGAGCTGTTTTTT.

This clone came up a few times. V is TRBV2 and J is TRBJ2-3; 8 nucleotides match TRBD2. CDR3 length: 15 amino acids. After removal of 3 bases from V and 4 bases from J, the junction contained 6 bases not matched to a gene. Germline CDR1 and CDR2: SNHLY and FYNNEI. The CDR3 sequence: CASSDEAGAADTQYF. The CDR3 DNA follows: TGTGCCAGCAGTGACGAAGCGGGAGCGGCAGATACGCAGTATTTT.

The chain links TRBV3-1 (or the pseudogene TRBV3-2) to TRBJ2-1; D gene uncertain. Per the germline V gene, CDR1 is LGHDT and CDR2 is YNNKEL (reference sequence). The CDR3 has 14 amino acids. Deletions cut 0 bases from V and 7 bases from J, with 10 bases between. The CDR3 region is CASSQDLTWNEQFF. As DNA, the CDR3 is TGTGCCAGCAGCCAAGATTTGACTTGGAATGAGCAGTTCTTC.

The rearrangement links TRBV15 to TRBJ1-3, with D uncertain. V lost 5 bases and J lost 0, with 8 bases in between. Germline-derived CDR1 and CDR2 are LNHNV and YYDKDF (reference sequence). The CDR3 has 14 amino acids. The CDR3 protein is CATSHTSSGNTIYF. CDR3 in DNA: TGTGCCACCAGCCATACAAGCTCTGGAAACACCATATATTTT.

The genes are TRBV24-1 and TRBJ1-5, with D maybe TRBD1 (5 bases). The length of the CDR3 is 14 residues. CDR1 KGHDR and CDR2 SFDVKD come from the germline V gene. Trimming left V 3 bases short and J 8 bases short, with 13 bases between. CDR3 sequence: CATSDGAPNEPQHF. CDR3 coding DNA: TGTGCCACCAGTGATGGGGCCCCTAATGAGCCCCAGCATTTT.